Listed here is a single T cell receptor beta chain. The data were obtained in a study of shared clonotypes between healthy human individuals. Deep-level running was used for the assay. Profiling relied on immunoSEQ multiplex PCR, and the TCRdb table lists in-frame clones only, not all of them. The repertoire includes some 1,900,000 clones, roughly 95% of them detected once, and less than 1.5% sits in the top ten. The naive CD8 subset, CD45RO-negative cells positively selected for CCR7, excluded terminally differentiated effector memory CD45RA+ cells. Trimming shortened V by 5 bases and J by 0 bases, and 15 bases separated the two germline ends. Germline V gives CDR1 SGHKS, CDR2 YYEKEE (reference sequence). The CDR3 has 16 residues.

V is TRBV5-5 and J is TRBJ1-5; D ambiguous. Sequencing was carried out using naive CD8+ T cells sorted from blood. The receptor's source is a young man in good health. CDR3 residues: CASRVHDYYSNQPQHF. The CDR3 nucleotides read TGTGCCAGCAGGGTACATGATTACTATAGCAATCAGCCCCAGCATTTT. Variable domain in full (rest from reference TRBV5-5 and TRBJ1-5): DAGVTQSPTHLIKTRGQQVTLRCSPISGHKSVSWYQQVLGQGPQFIFQYYEKEERGRGNFPDRFSARQFPNYSSELNVNALLLGDSALYLCASRVHDYYSNQPQHFGDGTRLSIL.